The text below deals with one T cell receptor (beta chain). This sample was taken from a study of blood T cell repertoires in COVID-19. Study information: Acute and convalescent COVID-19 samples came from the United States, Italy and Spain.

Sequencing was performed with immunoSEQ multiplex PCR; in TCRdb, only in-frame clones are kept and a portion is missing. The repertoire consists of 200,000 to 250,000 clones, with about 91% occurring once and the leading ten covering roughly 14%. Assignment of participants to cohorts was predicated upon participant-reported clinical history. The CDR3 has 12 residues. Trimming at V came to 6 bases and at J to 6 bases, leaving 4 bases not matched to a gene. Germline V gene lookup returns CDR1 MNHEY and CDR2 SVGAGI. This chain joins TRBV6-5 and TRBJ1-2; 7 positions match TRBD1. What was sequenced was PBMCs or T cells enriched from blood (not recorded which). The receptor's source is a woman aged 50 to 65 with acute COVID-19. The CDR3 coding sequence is TGTGCCAGCAGGGTAACAGGGGATGGCTACACCTTC. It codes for CASRVTGDGYTF.